These 26 T cell receptor beta chains were all obtained from the same sample, sequenced in a study of cytomegalovirus exposure and HLA in healthy donors. PCR amplification relied on 60 Vbeta primers (plus 13 Jbeta primers). TCRdb's table, derived via immunoSEQ multiplex PCR, lists solely in-frame clones and lacks some. Found here are roughly 140,000 clones, about 75% of them singletons; the top ten hold approximately 4.2%. The sequencing input was PBMCs. All receptors derive from a man in his fifties or sixties in good health and CMV-seronegative.

This clone has just a few counts. This chain connects TRBV5-4 to TRBJ1-3; D ambiguous. The CDR3 is made up of 9 amino acids. Germline CDR1 SGHNT, CDR2 YYREEE (reference sequence). CDR3 nucleotides: TGTCCCACAGGAAACACCATATATTTT. This codes for CPTGNTIYF.

In its sample, this clone was seen a few times. V gene TRBV6-5 combines with J gene TRBJ1-4, with TRBD1 as a possible D gene (5 bases). Germline CDR1 and CDR2: MNHEY and SVGAGI. V dropped 6 bases and J dropped 7 bases, with 15 bases sitting between them. This CDR3 region has 14 residues. CDR3 DNA: TGTGCCAGCAGGTATACAGGCCTAGGTGAAAAACTGTTTTTT. It specifies CASRYTGLGEKLFF.

The chain employs TRBV2 and TRBJ2-1, with 15 bases lining up with TRBD2. The CDR3 totals 16 residues. V was clipped by 3 bases and J by 7 bases; unmatched bases: 4. Germline V gives CDR1 SNHLY, CDR2 FYNNEI. The CDR3 region is CASSDPGTSGRNEQFF. For the CDR3, the DNA is TGTGCCAGCAGTGATCCCGGGACTAGCGGGAGGAATGAGCAGTTCTTC.

The chain joins TRBV2 to TRBJ1-1; 8 bases line up with TRBD1. This CDR3 spans 14 amino acids. V dropped 3 bases and J dropped 1; count of bases not matched to a gene: 1. The germline gives CDR1 SNHLY, CDR2 FYNNEI. CDR3 coding DNA: TGTGCCAGCAGTGACGGGACAGGGAACACTGAAGCTTTCTTT. Its translation: CASSDGTGNTEAFF.

This clone was seen only once. The rearrangement links TRBV6-1 to TRBJ2-1; perhaps TRBD2 as D (5 bases). Germline V gene lookup returns CDR1 MNHNS and CDR2 SASEGT. V gave up 6 bases and J gave up 7 bases, with 16 bases separating them. This CDR3 contains 14 residues. CDR3 coding DNA: TGTGCCAGCAGGTTGTCCGGGGTTACTAATGAGCAGTTCTTC. Its protein is CASRLSGVTNEQFF.

The chain combines TRBV19 with TRBJ1-5, with 7 bases fitting TRBD1. Germline trimming cut 7 bases from V and 7 bases from J; bases unmatched to any gene: 10. The CDR3 contains 14 residues. The germline gives CDR1 LNHDA, CDR2 SQIVND (reference sequence). The chain's CDR3 is CASNLATGAQPQHF. The CDR3, as DNA: TGTGCCAGTAATCTCGCAACAGGGGCACAGCCCCAGCATTTT.

This clone was detected once. This chain connects TRBV28 to TRBJ1-5, with TRBD1 matching 10 bases. The J segment lost 6 bases and the V segment lost 7 bases, leaving 6 bases of the junction unmatched. Germline loops: CDR1 MDHEN, CDR2 SYDVKM. The CDR3 contains 14 residues. In DNA, the CDR3 is TGTGCCAGCACGGACAGGGGGAGGTTTCAGCCCCAGCATTTT. The encoded protein is CASTDRGRFQPQHF.

The CDR3 DNA reads as TGTGCCAGCAGGGAGACGGGACTAGCGGGACTGGGGGGAAGTCCAGAGACCCAGTACTTC. Protein sequence: CASRETGLAGLGGSPETQYF. This chain connects TRBV27 to TRBJ2-5, with 13 bases matching TRBD2. Trimming removed 6 bases from V and 4 bases from J; junction bases left unmatched: 20. Germline CDR1 is MNHEY and CDR2 is SMNVEV (reference sequence). The CDR3 runs to 20 residues.

CDR3 sequence: CASSLYRGLGETQYF. The CDR3, as DNA: TGTGCCAGCAGTTTATACAGGGGGCTGGGAGAGACCCAGTACTTC. V and J are TRBV27 and TRBJ2-5; TRBD1 aligns across 9 bases. V dropped 1 base and J dropped 4; count of bases not matched to a gene: 4. Germline V lookup: CDR1 MNHEY, CDR2 SMNVEV (reference sequence). This CDR3 region has 15 residues.

The chain carries TRBV28 and TRBJ1-5; 7 bases fit TRBD1. Germline V lookup: CDR1 MDHEN, CDR2 SYDVKM. This CDR3 comprises 17 residues. V was clipped by 0 bases and J by 0 bases; unmatched bases: 5. CDR3 sequence: CASSLWAGTDSNQPQHF. The DNA of the CDR3 is TGTGCCAGCAGTTTATGGGCCGGGACAGATAGCAATCAGCCCCAGCATTTT. Using reference TRBV28 and TRBJ1-5 for the parts outside the CDR3, the full variable domain is DVKVTQSSRYLVKRTGEKVFLECVQDMDHENMFWYRQDPGLGLRLIYFSYDVKMKEKGDIPEGYSVSREKKERFSLILESASTNQTSMYLCASSLWAGTDSNQPQHFGDGTRLSIL.

The gene calls are TRBV5-4 and TRBJ1-6; 8 bases map to TRBD1. CDR1 is SGHNT and CDR2 is YYREEE in the germline V gene (reference sequence). V shed 0 bases, J shed 8 bases, and the junction held 7 bases outside the gene matches. There are 16 residues in the CDR3. The CDR3 sequence is CASSLGGQGADSPLHF. The CDR3 nucleotides are TGTGCCAGCAGCTTGGGGGGGCAGGGGGCAGATTCACCCCTCCACTTT.

The gene calls are TRBV9 and TRBJ1-1, with D possibly TRBD1 on 6 matching bases. V gave up 2 bases and J gave up 5 bases, with 13 bases separating them. CDR3 length: 14 residues. CDR1 and CDR2 (germline): SGDLS, YYNGEE. CDR3 loop: CASSVGGAGTEAFF. The CDR3 DNA reads as TGTGCCAGCAGCGTTGGGGGGGCCGGGACTGAAGCTTTCTTT. Supplemented by reference TRBV9 and TRBJ1-1, the full variable domain reads DSGVTQTPKHLITATGQRVTLRCSPRSGDLSVYWYQQSLDQGLQFLIQYYNGEERAKGNILERFSAQQFPDLHSELNLSSLELGDSALYFCASSVGGAGTEAFFGQGTRLTVV.

This chain links TRBV6-1 with TRBJ2-7; D may be TRBD2 (6 bases). Germline CDR1 and CDR2: MNHNS and SASEGT. The ends were cut back, 7 bases at V and 4 bases at J, with 26 bases in the middle. This CDR3 has 17 amino acids. The CDR3 here is CASTEEGLISPFYEQYF. CDR3 bases: TGTGCCAGCACTGAGGAGGGGCTAATCTCCCCTTTTTACGAGCAGTACTTC.

This clone appeared once. V and J are TRBV6-5 and TRBJ2-3; 10 nucleotides agree with TRBD2. Germline V lookup: CDR1 MNHEY, CDR2 SVGAGI. The CDR3 consists of 14 residues. The V segment lost 5 bases and the J segment 5 bases; nucleotides outside the gene matches: 4. The CDR3 bases are TGTGCCAGCAGTCTACAGCGGGAGGGAGATACGCAGTATTTT. Protein product: CASSLQREGDTQYF.

The chain employs TRBV2 and TRBJ2-2; possible D gene TRBD2, 6 bases. The CDR3 sequence is 15 residues long. CDR1 and CDR2 (germline): SNHLY, FYNNEI. Trimming removed 3 bases from V and 2 bases from J, with 10 bases in between. The CDR3 spells CASSEGGGNTGELFF. CDR3 sequence (DNA): TGTGCCAGCAGTGAGGGGGGAGGTAACACCGGGGAGCTGTTTTTT.

The chain joins TRBV5-1 to TRBJ2-6, with D maybe TRBD2 (6 bases). There are 16 residues in the CDR3. CDR1 is SGHRS and CDR2 is YFSETQ in the germline V gene. Trimming cost V 1 base and J 0 bases, with 8 bases left between them. The CDR3 DNA sequence: TGCGCCAGCAGCTTGTTGGGGGGCTCTGGGGCCAACGTCCTGACTTTC. Amino acid sequence: CASSLLGGSGANVLTF.

This rearrangement joins TRBV14 to TRBJ2-3; 8 positions agree with TRBD1. V dropped 1 base and J dropped 2; count of bases not matched to a gene: 5. Germline loops: CDR1 SGHDN, CDR2 FVKESK. This CDR3 region has 16 residues. The CDR3, as DNA: TGTGCCAGCAGCCAAGTTGCAGGGGGCTTCACAGATACGCAGTATTTT. Translation: CASSQVAGGFTDTQYF.

This chain joins TRBV19 and TRBJ1-1; a possible D gene is TRBD1 (5 bases). The CDR3 runs 11 residues. CDR1 and CDR2 from the germline V gene are LNHDA and SQIVND (reference sequence). Trimming left V 7 bases short and J 7 bases short, with 10 bases between. Written as DNA, the CDR3 is TGTGCCAGTATGCGACAGAGTGAAGCTTTCTTT. Amino acids: CASMRQSEAFF.

The chain combines TRBV20-1 with TRBJ2-1; no firm D call. From germline, CDR1 is DFQATT and CDR2 SNEGSKA (reference sequence). The CDR3 is 11 amino acids. V was trimmed by 5 bases and J by 1 base, leaving 3 bases between them. The CDR3 DNA reads TGCAGTGCTCCTTCCTACAATGAGCAGTTCTTC. This sequence encodes CSAPSYNEQFF.

This clone was detected a few times. J is TRBJ1-1 and V is TRBV5-1, with TRBD1 matching over 10 bases. With V trimmed by 5 bases and J by 3 bases, 4 bases remained unmatched. Germline V gives CDR1 SGHRS, CDR2 YFSETQ. CDR3 size: 14 residues. Here the CDR3 reads CASRAGTGDTEAFF. In DNA, the CDR3 is TGCGCCAGCAGGGCCGGGACAGGGGACACTGAAGCTTTCTTT. Complete variable domain (other parts from reference TRBV5-1 and TRBJ1-1): KAGVTQTPRYLIKTRGQQVTLSCSPISGHRSVSWYQQTPGQGLQFLFEYFSETQRNKGNFPGRFSGRQFSNSRSEMNVSTLELGDSALYLCASRAGTGDTEAFFGQGTRLTVV.

The chain combines TRBV19 with TRBJ1-5, with D possibly being TRBD1 (6 bases). The CDR3 has 16 residues. V lost 2 bases to trimming and J lost 0 bases, with 11 bases between them. Germline V gene data show CDR1 as LNHDA and CDR2 as SQIVND (reference sequence). The chain's CDR3 is CASSIRGTVSNQPQHF. CDR3 in DNA: TGTGCCAGTAGTATAAGGGGGACCGTTAGCAATCAGCCCCAGCATTTT.

The V and J genes are TRBV2 and TRBJ2-7, with unresolved D. V was shortened by 7 bases and J by 5 bases, with 24 bases between the two germline ends. This CDR3 is built from 16 residues. The germline CDR1 and CDR2 sequences are SNHLY and FYNNEI. In DNA, the CDR3 is TGTGCCAGCAAGATAGGAGCAGTGGCGCCTCCCCACGAGCAGTACTTC. Its protein is CASKIGAVAPPHEQYF.

The V and J genes are TRBV18 and TRBJ1-4, with TRBD1 matching 8 bases. Germline CDR1 reads KGHSH; CDR2 reads LQKENI. V lost 2 bases, J lost 7 bases, and 9 bases stayed unmatched. The CDR3 is made up of 16 amino acids. In nucleotides, the CDR3 is TGTGCCAGCTCACCAAAAGTTGGACAGGGAGGTGAAAAACTGTTTTTT. Translating it yields CASSPKVGQGGEKLFF. The full variable domain, with the rest looked up from reference TRBV18 and TRBJ1-4, is NAGVMQNPRHLVRRRGQEARLRCSPMKGHSHVYWYRQLPEEGLKFMVYLQKENIIDESGMPKERFSAEFPKEGPSILRIQQVVRGDSAAYFCASSPKVGQGGEKLFFGSGTQLSVL.

This clone was seen a handful of times. The chain couples TRBV11-1 to TRBJ1-1, with 8 bases fitting TRBD1. The V and J ends lost 3 bases and 5 bases, in that order; junction bases with no gene match: 14. CDR1 is SGHAT and CDR2 is FQDESV in the germline V gene (reference sequence). The CDR3 totals 17 residues. The CDR3 region is CASSFSRTGRGNTEAFF. CDR3 DNA: TGTGCCAGCAGCTTTAGCCGGACAGGGAGGGGGAATACTGAAGCTTTCTTT.

This clone has just a few counts. The chain recombines TRBV7-8 with TRBJ1-1, with 7 bases lining up with TRBD1. The V gene's germline CDR1 is SGHVS and CDR2 FQNEAQ. This CDR3 comprises 13 residues. The trim removed 5 bases at V and 3 bases at J, leaving 3 bases unmatched. The CDR3 DNA reads as TGTGCCAGCAGCCGTGACAGGGACACTGAAGCTTTCTTT. Its translation: CASSRDRDTEAFF.

The genes are TRBV7-3 and TRBJ2-7; 9 nucleotides agree with TRBD2. V shed 5 bases and J 4 bases; nucleotides not matched to a gene: 9. The CDR3 consists of 15 residues. Germline CDR1 and CDR2: SGHTA and FQGTGA. The CDR3 DNA reads TGTGCCAGCAGCCTCGACGGTACTAGCGGGTACGAGCAGTACTTC. Protein: CASSLDGTSGYEQYF.